This TCR beta chain was found in a study of blood T cell repertoires in COVID-19. About the research overall: Acute and convalescent COVID-19 specimens originated in the United States, Italy and Spain. T cells, B-cell-depleted T cells, or PBMCs provided the cDNA or gDNA that served as material.

This clone was counted only a few times. Under the authors' procedure: The authors estimated nucleated cell counts from reference gene primer amplification. Sequencing was performed with immunoSEQ multiplex PCR; in TCRdb, only in-frame clones are kept and a portion is missing. That table supplies the V and J calls and clone size; D and trimming were determined from the DNA. Of about 14,000 clones in the sample, roughly 73% are singletons; the top ten hold about 8.8%. The CDR3 spans 15 residues. Trimming pared 0 bases from V and 5 bases from J, leaving 11 bases between. Germline assignment: CDR1 SGHDT and CDR2 YYEEEE.

This chain connects TRBV5-6 to TRBJ2-2; D possibly corresponds to TRBD1 (6 bases). The sequence derives from a man between 70 and 80 years old with acute or convalescent COVID-19. Sequencing was performed on peripheral blood. CDR3 nucleotide sequence: TGTGCCAGCAGCTTGGAACAGGGAAGTACCGGGGAGCTGTTTTTT. Protein: CASSLEQGSTGELFF.